What follows are 8 T cell receptor beta chains derived from one specimen sequenced in a study of blood T cell repertoires in COVID-19. Only in-frame clones appear in the TCRdb table, and some are missing; sequencing was by immunoSEQ multiplex PCR. The sample includes about 110,000 clones, 70% to 90% of them seen just once. What was sequenced was peripheral blood. The receptors come from a man in his forties with active or convalescent COVID-19.

CDR3 loop: CASSLEALEETQYF. The DNA of the CDR3 is TGCGCCAGCAGCTTGGAGGCACTAGAAGAGACCCAGTACTTC. The rearrangement uses TRBV5-1 and TRBJ2-5; D might be TRBD2 (5 bases). Trimming removed 0 bases from V and 3 bases from J, with 9 bases in between. The CDR3 covers 14 residues. Germline V gene data show CDR1 as SGHRS and CDR2 as YFSETQ. Drawing the rest from reference TRBV5-1 and TRBJ2-5, the complete variable domain is KAGVTQTPRYLIKTRGQQVTLSCSPISGHRSVSWYQQTPGQGLQFLFEYFSETQRNKGNFPGRFSGRQFSNSRSEMNVSTLELGDSALYLCASSLEALEETQYFGPGTRLLVL.

This chain joins TRBV10-3 and TRBJ2-7; D is perhaps TRBD1 (6 bases). The CDR3 length is 14 residues. Trimming cost V 6 bases and J 2 bases, with 14 bases left between them. The germline CDR1 and CDR2 sequences are ENHRY and SYGVKD. CDR3 DNA: TGTGCCATCAGAGAGACAGGTCGTCCCTACGAGCAGTACTTC. Translated: CAIRETGRPYEQYF.

V usage is TRBV28 and J usage is TRBJ2-7, with D possibly matching TRBD2 (6 bases). V gave up 4 bases and J gave up 2 bases, with 9 bases separating them. The length of the CDR3 is 13 residues. Germline V lookup: CDR1 MDHEN, CDR2 SYDVKM. CDR3 coding DNA: TGTGCCAGCAGTTCCCGACTAGCCTACGAGCAGTACTTC. It translates to CASSSRLAYEQYF.

This sequence joins TRBV6-6 and TRBJ2-3, with a tentative D call TRBD2 (6 bases). Trimming took 10 bases from V and 4 from J, leaving 15 bases between them. This CDR3 contains 13 residues. Germline CDR1 MNHNY, CDR2 SVGAGI (reference sequence). In nucleotides, the CDR3 is TGTGCCACCCAACGGGGGATCGCAGATACGCAGTATTTT. Encoded protein: CATQRGIADTQYF.

The chain is built from TRBV27 and TRBJ2-1; 13 positions match TRBD2. Germline V gives CDR1 MNHEY, CDR2 SMNVEV (reference sequence). The V gene end was trimmed by 6 bases and the J gene end by 2 bases; junction bases not matched to a gene: 4. CDR3 length: 16 residues. The CDR3 DNA reads as TGTGCCAGCAGGTCACTAGCGGGAGGGGCCTACAATGAGCAGTTCTTC. This encodes CASRSLAGGAYNEQFF.

J is TRBJ2-1 and V is TRBV27, with 9 bases aligning to TRBD2. This CDR3 is 16 amino acids long. The V gene end was trimmed by 4 bases and the J gene end by 4 bases; junction bases not matched to a gene: 8. Per germline, CDR1 MNHEY and CDR2 SMNVEV (reference sequence). The CDR3 is CASSSIAGVSYNEQFF. The CDR3 nucleotides read TGTGCCAGCAGTTCGATAGCGGGAGTCAGTTACAATGAGCAGTTCTTC.

The chain joins TRBV6-2 or TRBV6-3 to TRBJ1-1; TRBD1 might be the D (6 bases). This CDR3 region has 15 residues. Deletions cut 5 bases from V and 3 bases from J, with 16 bases between. Germline V gene sequence: CDR1 MNHEY, CDR2 SVGEGT. CDR3 in DNA: TGTGCCAGCAGTGAGCCCGAACAGGGAGACACTGAAGCTTTCTTT. Protein: CASSEPEQGDTEAFF.

The genes are TRBV27 and TRBJ2-7; 8 positions agree with TRBD2. Unmatched junction bases numbered 4, after V lost 3 bases and J lost 0 bases. CDR3 size: 15 residues. Germline assignment: CDR1 MNHEY and CDR2 SMNVEV (reference sequence). CDR3 coding DNA: TGTGCCAGCAGTTTTGGAGCGGGGGTCTCCTACGAGCAGTACTTC. This gives the protein CASSFGAGVSYEQYF.